This T cell receptor (beta chain) was documented in a study of patients and donors after allogeneic stem cell transplantation. MiXCR, run by TCRdb on the RT-PCR reads, gives a single entry per CDR3 protein. The repertoire has 190,000 or so distinct CDR3 sequences, 41% of them found once; the top ten carry approximately 32%. There are 14 residues in the CDR3. Germline V gene sequence: CDR1 SGDLS, CDR2 YYNGEE. The V and J ends lost 0 bases and 1 base respectively, with 5 bases between them. This clonotype was detected a few times. This chain joins TRBV9 and TRBJ1-3; D is uncertain. The clonotype comes from a human donor who was either an allogeneic HSCT recipient or a stem cell or donor lymphocyte infusion donor (not recorded which). It is not recorded whose cells these are; they may come from a transplant donor. Sequencing input: blood, either unsorted or a sorted T cell fraction (not recorded which). As DNA, the CDR3 is TGTGCCAGCAGCGTAGAAGGTTCTGGAAACACCATATATTTT. Protein: CASSVEGSGNTIYF.